This TCR beta chain appears in the sequencing data of a study of technical replicates of blood from several donors (dated by TCRdb to the late 2010s). According to the germline V gene, CDR1 reads SGHAT and CDR2 reads FQNNGV. The trim is 0 bases for V and 3 bases for J, with a gap of 12 bases between the germline ends. From the cysteine up to the phenylalanine, the CDR3 has a length of 15 residues. Kept here is only the CDR3 DNA, which spans 45 bases and is read in frame from base 1. With respect to this clone: The clone's antigen remains unknown. Base quality data are lacking; no much larger clone is found one base away.

The library was prepared using the immunoSEQ multiplex PCR assay. The table comes from immuneACCESS by way of TCRdb, which keeps in-frame sequences with V and J called. Part of the clones is missing from these tables; in studies checked, under half for an unresolved V gene and the rest for unknown reasons. This sample is represented by roughly 79,000 clones; approximately 94% of them were singletons. The top ten constitute about 0.36% of the sample. The chain couples TRBV11-2 to TRBJ2-7, with a weak D call of TRBD1 (6 bases match). This clonotype was sampled from a human donor in good health. The sequencing sample was made of T cells isolated from PBMCs. The encoded CDR3 is CASSLDWTEGYEQYF. Here is the DNA: TGTGCCAGCAGCTTAGATTGGACAGAAGGCTACGAGCAGTACTTC.